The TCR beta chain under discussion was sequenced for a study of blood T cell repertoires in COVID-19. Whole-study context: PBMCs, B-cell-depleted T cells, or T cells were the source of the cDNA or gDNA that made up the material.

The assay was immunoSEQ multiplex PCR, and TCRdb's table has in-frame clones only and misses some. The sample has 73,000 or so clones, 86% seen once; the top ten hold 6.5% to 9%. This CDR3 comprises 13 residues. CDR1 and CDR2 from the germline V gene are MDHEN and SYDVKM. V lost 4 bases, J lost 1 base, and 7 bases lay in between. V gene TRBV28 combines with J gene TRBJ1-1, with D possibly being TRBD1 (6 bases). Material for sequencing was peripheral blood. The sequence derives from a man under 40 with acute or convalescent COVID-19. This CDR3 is CASSSTGNTEAFF. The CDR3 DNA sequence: TGTGCCAGCAGTTCGACAGGGAACACTGAAGCTTTCTTT.